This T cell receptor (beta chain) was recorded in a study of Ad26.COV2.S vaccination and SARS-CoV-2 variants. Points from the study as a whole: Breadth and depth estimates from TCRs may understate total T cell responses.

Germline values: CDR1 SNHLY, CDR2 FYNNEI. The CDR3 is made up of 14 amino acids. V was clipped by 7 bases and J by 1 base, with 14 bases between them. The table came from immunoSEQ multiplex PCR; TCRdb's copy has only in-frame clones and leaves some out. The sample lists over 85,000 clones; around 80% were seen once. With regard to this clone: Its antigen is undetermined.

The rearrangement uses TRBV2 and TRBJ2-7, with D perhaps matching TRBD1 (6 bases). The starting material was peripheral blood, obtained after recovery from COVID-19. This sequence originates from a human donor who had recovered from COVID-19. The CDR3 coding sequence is TGTGCCAGCAACAAAGGGGGTATTTCCTACGAGCAGTACTTC. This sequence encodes CASNKGGISYEQYF.